The clone carrying this TCR beta chain has at least ten counts. MiXCR was run by TCRdb on the 5' RACE reads, yielding one entry per CDR3 protein. The data contain tens of thousands of distinct CDR3 sequences, around an eighth of them singletons. The data stem from a study of neurological immune-mediated disorders. This sequence was found in a woman aged 45-59 years with HTLV-1-associated myelopathy (HAM/TSP). Sequencing was done on a sample of PBMCs.

CDR3 bases: TGTGCCAGGACAGGACCTAATTCACCCCTCCACTTT. Translating it yields CARTGPNSPLHF. This rearrangement joins TRBV12-3 or TRBV12-4 to TRBJ1-6; D may be TRBD1 (6 bases). V was cut by 9 bases and J by 6 bases, with 9 bases left in between. The CDR3 consists of 12 residues.